These 15 T cell receptor beta chains were sequenced from one sample in a study of blood T cell repertoires in COVID-19. The protocol was immunoSEQ multiplex PCR, while the TCRdb copy is restricted to in-frame clones and leaves out a portion. The sample gives approximately 180,000 clones, approximately 81% of which show up once; around a sixth is in the top ten. Sample: peripheral blood. All receptors derive from a person aged 70 to 85 with COVID-19, enrolled during active disease.

The genes are TRBV14 and TRBJ2-5; the match to TRBD1 covers 9 bases. The CDR3 is 15 amino acids. V was clipped by 5 bases and J by 5 bases; unmatched bases: 9. Germline V CDR1 and CDR2: SGHDN, FVKESK. The CDR3, as DNA: TGTGCCAGCAGCTTACCGGGACAGGGTGGGGAGACCCAGTACTTC. The encoded protein is CASSLPGQGGETQYF.

The chain links TRBV4-2 to TRBJ2-1; 8 bases align to TRBD2. CDR3 size: 17 residues. Losses at the gene ends were 0 bases for V and 10 bases for J; bases not matched to a gene: 14. Germline CDR1 reads LGHNA; CDR2 reads YNFKEQ. The CDR3 bases are TGTGCCAGCAGCCAAGAGGTTTGGGGGCGGGAGGTCTGGGAGCAGTTCTTC. Translated, it gives CASSQEVWGREVWEQFF.

The genes are TRBV6-1 and TRBJ1-2; tentatively, D is TRBD1 (5 bases). CDR3 length: 15 amino acids. Germline V gene data show CDR1 as MNHNS and CDR2 as SASEGT. Trimming stripped 0 bases from V and 0 bases from J, with 8 bases between. The CDR3 reads CASSEAGGANYGYTF. The CDR3 region has the DNA TGTGCCAGCAGTGAAGCGGGGGGAGCTAACTATGGCTACACCTTC.

The rearrangement joins TRBV11-3 to TRBJ1-1, with D tentatively TRBD1 (5 bases). This CDR3 has 13 amino acids. Germline V gene sequence: CDR1 SGHNT, CDR2 YENEEA. The ends were cut back, 2 bases at V and 5 bases at J, with 9 bases in the middle. The CDR3 sequence is CASSLQTDTEAFF. CDR3 coding DNA: TGTGCCAGCAGCTTACAGACAGATACTGAAGCTTTCTTT.

The chain couples TRBV3-1 (or the pseudogene TRBV3-2) to TRBJ1-5; D gene uncertain. The CDR3 has 12 amino acids. Germline V gene lookup returns CDR1 LGHDT and CDR2 YNNKEL (reference sequence). V was cut by 3 bases and J by 12 bases, with 12 bases left in between. The CDR3 bases are TGTGCCAGCAGCCAGGCTAACAGTATCCAGCATTTT. This codes for CASSQANSIQHF.

The chain links TRBV19 to TRBJ2-2, with TRBD1 as a possible D gene (6 bases). In germline, CDR1 is LNHDA, CDR2 SQIVND (reference sequence). The V end lost 5 bases, the J end lost 7 bases, and 14 bases lay between the germline ends. CDR3 length: 14 amino acids. CDR3: CASSPRPGVGELFF. The CDR3 DNA reads as TGTGCCAGTAGTCCCAGGCCAGGGGTCGGGGAGCTGTTTTTT.

The chain recombines TRBV24-1 with TRBJ2-7; the D gene is possibly TRBD2 (7 bases). The CDR3 is made up of 15 amino acids. CDR1 KGHDR and CDR2 SFDVKD come from the germline V gene. V was trimmed by 5 bases and J by 5 bases, leaving 18 bases between them. The CDR3 spells CATSVGGAAPDEQYF. The CDR3 region has the DNA TGTGCCACCAGTGTTGGGGGGGCCGCACCGGACGAGCAGTACTTC.

This clone was detected a few times. The chain carries TRBV7-8 and TRBJ1-1; no reliable D call. The CDR3 extends over 14 amino acids. Looked up from germline, CDR1 is SGHVS and CDR2 is FQNEAQ. Trimming removed 3 bases from V and 5 bases from J, with 13 bases in between. The CDR3 loop is CASSLAGLGTEAFF. The CDR3 DNA sequence: TGTGCCAGCAGCTTGGCGGGCCTTGGTACTGAAGCTTTCTTT. Full variable domain (outside the CDR3, taken from reference TRBV7-8 and TRBJ1-1): GAGVSQSPRYKVAKRGQDVALRCDPISGHVSLFWYQQALGQGPEFLTYFQNEAQLDKSGLPSDRFFAERPEGSVSTLKIQRTQQEDSAVYLCASSLAGLGTEAFFGQGTRLTVV.

J is TRBJ2-2 and V is TRBV2; D gene unclear. This CDR3 contains 14 residues. V was cut by 4 bases and J by 3 bases, with 9 bases left in between. Germline V gives CDR1 SNHLY, CDR2 FYNNEI. The CDR3 spells CASSGLFYTGELFF. CDR3 DNA: TGTGCCAGCAGTGGACTCTTCTACACCGGGGAGCTGTTTTTT.

V and J are TRBV5-6 and TRBJ1-1, with D possibly matching TRBD1 (6 bases). The germline V and J ends were trimmed by 0 bases and 7 bases, with 16 bases remaining between them. This CDR3 has 15 residues. From germline, CDR1 is SGHDT and CDR2 YYEEEE. The CDR3 nucleotides are TGTGCCAGCAGCTTGGCTGCAGGGGAAGGTTTTGAAGCTTTCTTT. Protein product: CASSLAAGEGFEAFF.

The genes are TRBV5-1 and TRBJ2-3; perhaps TRBD1 as D (6 bases). V was trimmed by 3 bases and J by 6 bases, leaving 8 bases between them. Germline V gene data show CDR1 as SGHRS and CDR2 as YFSETQ. The CDR3 spans 12 residues. The CDR3 sequence is CASSSGVDTQYF. DNA of the CDR3: TGCGCCAGCAGCTCAGGGGTGGATACGCAGTATTTT.

The rearrangement joins TRBV6-5 to TRBJ2-7; TRBD2 matches 10 bases. The CDR3 extends over 14 amino acids. V lost 6 bases, J lost 2 bases, and 4 bases stayed unmatched. CDR1 and CDR2 (germline): MNHEY, SVGAGI. CDR3 in amino acids: CASSPLAGPYEQYF. In DNA, the CDR3 is TGTGCCAGCAGCCCACTAGCGGGGCCCTACGAGCAGTACTTC.

This clone was seen a handful of times. This chain connects TRBV7-2 to TRBJ2-5, with 8 bases identical to TRBD2. This CDR3 region has 17 residues. The trim removed 2 bases at V and 5 bases at J, leaving 13 bases unmatched. The germline V gene encodes CDR1 SGHTA and CDR2 FQGNSA. CDR3 in amino acids: CASSLSLSAGGAETQYF. DNA of the CDR3: TGTGCCAGCAGCTTAAGTCTATCGGCGGGGGGAGCGGAGACCCAGTACTTC.

The V call is TRBV28, the J call TRBJ1-5; no reliable D call. Germline assignment: CDR1 MDHEN and CDR2 SYDVKM. The V end lost 7 bases, the J end lost 6 bases, and 10 bases lay between the germline ends. The CDR3 has 12 residues. CDR3 in amino acids: CASTGRFQPQHF. The CDR3 DNA sequence: TGTGCCAGCACGGGAAGGTTTCAGCCCCAGCATTTT.

This chain connects TRBV28 to TRBJ1-6; 9 positions agree with TRBD1. After removal of 8 bases from V and 6 bases from J, the junction contained 14 bases not matched to a gene. Germline loops: CDR1 MDHEN, CDR2 SYDVKM. CDR3 size: 17 residues. The chain's CDR3 is CASGPGQGFWGNSPLHF. Here the CDR3 DNA reads TGTGCCAGCGGTCCGGGACAGGGCTTTTGGGGTAATTCACCCCTCCACTTT.